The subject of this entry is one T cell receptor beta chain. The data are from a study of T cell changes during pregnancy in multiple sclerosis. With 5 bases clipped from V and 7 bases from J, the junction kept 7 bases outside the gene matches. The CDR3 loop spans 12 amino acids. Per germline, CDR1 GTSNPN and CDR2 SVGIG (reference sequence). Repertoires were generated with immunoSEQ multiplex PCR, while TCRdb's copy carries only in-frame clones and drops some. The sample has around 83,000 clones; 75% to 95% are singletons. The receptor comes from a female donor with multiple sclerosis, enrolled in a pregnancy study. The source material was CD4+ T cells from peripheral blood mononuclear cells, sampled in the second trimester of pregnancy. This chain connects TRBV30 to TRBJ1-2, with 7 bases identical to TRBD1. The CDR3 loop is CAWGGTGAGYTF. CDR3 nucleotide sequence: TGTGCCTGGGGGGGAACAGGGGCTGGCTACACCTTC.